At least ten counts were recorded for the clone carrying this T cell receptor (beta chain). Amplification of TCR beta CDR3 regions used RNA as the template. An initial round of RT-PCR targeting the TCR CDR3 relied on the HTBI primer set. TCRdb reprocessed the multiplex PCR reads via MiXCR and lists one record per CDR3 protein. The profile shows roughly 380,000 distinct CDR3 sequences, approximately 13% of them singletons. This record belongs to a study of T cells in Graves' hyperthyroidism and ophthalmopathy. Looked up from germline, CDR1 is SGDLS and CDR2 is YYNGEE. The V segment lost 7 bases and the J segment 3 bases; nucleotides outside the gene matches: 17. The CDR3 runs to 17 residues.

The sample comprised blood. The receptor's source is a woman between 55 and 75 years old with Graves' hyperthyroidism. V and J are TRBV9 and TRBJ1-1; the match to TRBD1 covers 8 bases. CDR3 sequence (DNA): TGTGCCAGCTCCCCCTCAGGGGGCCCCGCCCCAGACACTGAAGCTTTCTTT. Protein product: CASSPSGGPAPDTEAFF.